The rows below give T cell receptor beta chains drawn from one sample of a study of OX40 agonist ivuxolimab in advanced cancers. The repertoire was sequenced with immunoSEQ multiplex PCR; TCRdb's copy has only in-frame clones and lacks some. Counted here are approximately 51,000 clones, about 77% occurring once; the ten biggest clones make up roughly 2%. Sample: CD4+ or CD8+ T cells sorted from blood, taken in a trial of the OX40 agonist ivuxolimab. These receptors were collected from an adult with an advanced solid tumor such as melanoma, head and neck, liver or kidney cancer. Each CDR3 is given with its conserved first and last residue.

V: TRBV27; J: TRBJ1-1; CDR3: CASSWAGRGNTEAFF
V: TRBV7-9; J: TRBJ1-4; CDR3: CASSSDGGGEKLFF
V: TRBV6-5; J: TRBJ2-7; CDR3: CASSLGANYEQYF
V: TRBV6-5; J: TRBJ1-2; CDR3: CASSYAAPGQGLRYTF
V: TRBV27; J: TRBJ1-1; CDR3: CASALRRGGTEAFF
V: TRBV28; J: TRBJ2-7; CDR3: CASRISDSYEQYF
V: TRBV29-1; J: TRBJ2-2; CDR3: CSVGQRNTGELFF
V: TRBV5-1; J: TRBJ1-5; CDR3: CASSSGQGNQPQHF
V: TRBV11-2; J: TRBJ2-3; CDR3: CASSLDHVADTQYF
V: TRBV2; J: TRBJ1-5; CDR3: CASSGSIGRQPQHF
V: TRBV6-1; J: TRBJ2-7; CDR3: CASRLGRGPDEQYF
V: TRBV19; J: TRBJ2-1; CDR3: CASSSGGRAPYNEQFF
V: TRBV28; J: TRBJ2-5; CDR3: CASNLLDRGETQYF
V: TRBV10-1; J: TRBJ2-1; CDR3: CASSAATAYNEQFF
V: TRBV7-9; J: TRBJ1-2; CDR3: CASSYRDGGGYTF
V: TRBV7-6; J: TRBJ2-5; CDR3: CASSSNRGYETQYF
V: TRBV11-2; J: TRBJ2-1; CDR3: CASSPYSYNEQFF
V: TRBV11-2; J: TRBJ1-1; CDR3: CASSSRGGAEMNTEAFF
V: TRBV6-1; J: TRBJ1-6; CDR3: CASSEAAGQVTQNSPLHF
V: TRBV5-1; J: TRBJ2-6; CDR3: CASTRSGANVLTF
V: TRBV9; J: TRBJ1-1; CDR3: CASSAEGAGNTEAFF
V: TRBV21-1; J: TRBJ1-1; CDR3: CASSLRETEAFF
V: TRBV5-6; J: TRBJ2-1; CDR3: CASSLGELRLAGAEQFF
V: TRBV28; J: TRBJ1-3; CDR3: CADRSSGNTIYF
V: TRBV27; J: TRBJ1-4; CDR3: CASSSWTGSEKLFF
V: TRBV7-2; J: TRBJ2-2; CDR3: CASSLEGRNTGELFF
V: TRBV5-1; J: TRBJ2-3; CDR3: CASSRNPPGVTDTQYF
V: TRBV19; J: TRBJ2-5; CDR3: CASSISRLETQYF
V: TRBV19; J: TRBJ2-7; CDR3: CASSAGRSGSWGYEQYF
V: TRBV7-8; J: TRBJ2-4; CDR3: CASSDRDFVQYF
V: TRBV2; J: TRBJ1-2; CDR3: CASRASATNYGYTF
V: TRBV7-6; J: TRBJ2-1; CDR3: CASSLGGRGEPNNEQFF
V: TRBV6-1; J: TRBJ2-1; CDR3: CASTGSIGGNEQFF
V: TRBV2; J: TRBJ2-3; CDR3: CASSLSGGSDPYTQYF
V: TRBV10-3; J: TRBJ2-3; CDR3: CAISGLGQTSLTDTQYF
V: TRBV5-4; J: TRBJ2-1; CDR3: CASSLEPEGRYNEQFF
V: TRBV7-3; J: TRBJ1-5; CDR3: CASSLGTGDFSNQPQHF
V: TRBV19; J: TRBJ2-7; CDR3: CASSAFPGQGSYEQYF
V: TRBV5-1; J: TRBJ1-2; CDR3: CASSPEGRGDYGYTF
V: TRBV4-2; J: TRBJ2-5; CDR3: CASSQDSGVQETQYF